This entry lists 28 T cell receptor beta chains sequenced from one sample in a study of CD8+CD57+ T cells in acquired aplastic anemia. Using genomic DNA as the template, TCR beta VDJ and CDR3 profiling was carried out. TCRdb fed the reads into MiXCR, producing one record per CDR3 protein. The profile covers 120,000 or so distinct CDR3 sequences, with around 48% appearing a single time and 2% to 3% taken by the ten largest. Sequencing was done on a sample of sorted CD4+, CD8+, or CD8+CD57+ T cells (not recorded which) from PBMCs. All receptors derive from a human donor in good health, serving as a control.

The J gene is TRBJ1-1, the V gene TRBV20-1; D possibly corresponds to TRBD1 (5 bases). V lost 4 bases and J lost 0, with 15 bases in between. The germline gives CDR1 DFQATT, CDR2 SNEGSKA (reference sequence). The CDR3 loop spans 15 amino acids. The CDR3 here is CSAKGEQLMNTEAFF. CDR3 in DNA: TGCAGTGCTAAAGGGGAACAGCTTATGAACACTGAAGCTTTCTTT.

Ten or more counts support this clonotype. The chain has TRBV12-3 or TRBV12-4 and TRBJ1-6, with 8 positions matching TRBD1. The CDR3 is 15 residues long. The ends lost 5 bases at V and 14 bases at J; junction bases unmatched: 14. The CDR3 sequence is CASSPTGTGHGTLHF. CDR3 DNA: TGTGCCAGCAGTCCTACCGGGACAGGACACGGAACCCTCCACTTT.

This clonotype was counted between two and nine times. CDR3 residues: CASSLGAGSRGETQYF. CDR3 DNA: TGTGCCAGCAGCTTAGGGGCAGGGAGCCGAGGGGAGACCCAGTACTTC. The chain has TRBV7-3 and TRBJ2-5; D is perhaps TRBD1 or TRBD2 (5 bases each). Germline V gene data show CDR1 as SGHTA and CDR2 as FQGTGA. V was cut by 2 bases and J by 5 bases, with 18 bases left in between. This CDR3 contains 16 residues.

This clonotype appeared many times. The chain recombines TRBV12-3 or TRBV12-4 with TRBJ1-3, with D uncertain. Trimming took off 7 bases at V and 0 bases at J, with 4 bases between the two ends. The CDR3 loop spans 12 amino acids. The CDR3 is CASTSSGNTIYF. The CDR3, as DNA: TGTGCCAGCACCAGCTCTGGAAACACCATATATTTT.

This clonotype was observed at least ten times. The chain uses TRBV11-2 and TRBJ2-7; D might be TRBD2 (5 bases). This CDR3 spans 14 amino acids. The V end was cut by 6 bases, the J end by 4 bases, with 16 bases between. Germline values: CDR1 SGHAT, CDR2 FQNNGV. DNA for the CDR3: TGTGCCAGCAGGACGCTGACTAAGCCGTACGAGCAGTACTTC. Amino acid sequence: CASRTLTKPYEQYF.

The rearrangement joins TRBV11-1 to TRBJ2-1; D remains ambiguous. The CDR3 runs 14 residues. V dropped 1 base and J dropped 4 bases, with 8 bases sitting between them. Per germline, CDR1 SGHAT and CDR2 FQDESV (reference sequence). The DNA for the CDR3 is TGTGCCAGCAGCTTAGTGAGACGGTACAATGAGCAGTTCTTC. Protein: CASSLVRRYNEQFF.

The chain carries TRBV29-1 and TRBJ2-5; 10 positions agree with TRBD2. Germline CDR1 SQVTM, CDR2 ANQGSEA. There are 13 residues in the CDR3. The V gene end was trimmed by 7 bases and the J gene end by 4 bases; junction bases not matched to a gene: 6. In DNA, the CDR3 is TGCAGCGCAGGACTAGCGGCTAGAGAGACCCAGTACTTC. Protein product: CSAGLAARETQYF.

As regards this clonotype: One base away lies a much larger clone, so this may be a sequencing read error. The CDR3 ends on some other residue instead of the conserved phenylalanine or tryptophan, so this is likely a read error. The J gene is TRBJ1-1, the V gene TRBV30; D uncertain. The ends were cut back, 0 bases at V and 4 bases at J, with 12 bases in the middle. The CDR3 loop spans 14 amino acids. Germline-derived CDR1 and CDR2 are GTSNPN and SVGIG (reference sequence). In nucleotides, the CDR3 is TGTGCCTGGAGTGTACTTGGCCTAGGCACTGAAGCTTTCTCT. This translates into CAWSVLGLGTEAFS.

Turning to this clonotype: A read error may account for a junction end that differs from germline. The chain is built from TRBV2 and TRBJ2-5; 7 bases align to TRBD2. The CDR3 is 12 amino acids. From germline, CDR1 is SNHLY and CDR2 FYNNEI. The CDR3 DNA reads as TGTGCCACCAGTCCGGGGGGAGAGACCCAGTACTTC. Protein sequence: CATSPGGETQYF.

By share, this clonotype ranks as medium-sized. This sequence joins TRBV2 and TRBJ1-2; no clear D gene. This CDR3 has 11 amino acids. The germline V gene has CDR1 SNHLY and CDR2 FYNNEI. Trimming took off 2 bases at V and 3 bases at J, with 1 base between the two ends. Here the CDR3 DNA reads TGTGCCAGCAGTGAACACTATGGCTACACCTTC. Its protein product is CASSEHYGYTF.

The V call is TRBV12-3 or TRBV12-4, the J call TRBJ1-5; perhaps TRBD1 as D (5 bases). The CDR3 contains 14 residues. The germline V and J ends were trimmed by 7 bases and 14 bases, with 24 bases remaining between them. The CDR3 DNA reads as TGTGCCAGCAACCCGGGGCAGGGATTTAGCTACGAGCATTTT. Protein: CASNPGQGFSYEHF.

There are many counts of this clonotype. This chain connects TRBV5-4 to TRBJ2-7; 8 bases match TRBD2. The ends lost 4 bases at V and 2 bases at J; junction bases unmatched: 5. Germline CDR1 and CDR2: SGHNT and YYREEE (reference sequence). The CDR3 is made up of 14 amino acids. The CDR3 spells CASSHGREPYEQYF. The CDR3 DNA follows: TGTGCCAGCAGCCACGGGAGGGAGCCCTACGAGCAGTACTTC.

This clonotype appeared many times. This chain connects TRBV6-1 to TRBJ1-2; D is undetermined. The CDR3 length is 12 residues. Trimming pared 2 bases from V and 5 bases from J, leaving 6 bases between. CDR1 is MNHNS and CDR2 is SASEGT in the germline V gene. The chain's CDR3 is CASSEFRYGYTF. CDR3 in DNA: TGTGCCAGCAGTGAATTTCGTTATGGCTACACCTTC.

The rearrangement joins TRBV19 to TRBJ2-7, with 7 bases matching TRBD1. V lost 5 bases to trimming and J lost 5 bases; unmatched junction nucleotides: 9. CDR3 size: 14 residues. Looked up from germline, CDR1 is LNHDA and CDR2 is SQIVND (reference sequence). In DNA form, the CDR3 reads TGTGCCAGTAGTGACCTACAGGGACAGAACGAGCAGTACTTC. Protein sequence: CASSDLQGQNEQYF.

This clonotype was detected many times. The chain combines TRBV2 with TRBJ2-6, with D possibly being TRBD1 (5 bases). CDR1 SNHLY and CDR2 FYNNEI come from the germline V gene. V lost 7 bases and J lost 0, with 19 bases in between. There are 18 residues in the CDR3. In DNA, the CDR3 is TGTGCCAGCATCAGGGTTGGTATTTTCGGCTCTGGGGCCAACGTCCTGACTTTC. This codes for CASIRVGIFGSGANVLTF.

CDR3 loop: CASNRGLAYEQYF. The CDR3 DNA follows: TGTGCCAGCAACAGGGGGTTAGCCTACGAGCAGTACTTC. This chain connects TRBV2 to TRBJ2-7; TRBD1 matches 8 bases. CDR3 size: 13 residues. Losses at the gene ends were 7 bases for V and 2 bases for J; bases not matched to a gene: 4. Germline V gives CDR1 SNHLY, CDR2 FYNNEI.

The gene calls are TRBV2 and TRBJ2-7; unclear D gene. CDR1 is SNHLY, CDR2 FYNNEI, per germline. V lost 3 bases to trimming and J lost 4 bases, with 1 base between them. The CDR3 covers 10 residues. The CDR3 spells CASSDYEQYF. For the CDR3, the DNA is TGTGCCAGCAGTGATTACGAGCAGTACTTC.

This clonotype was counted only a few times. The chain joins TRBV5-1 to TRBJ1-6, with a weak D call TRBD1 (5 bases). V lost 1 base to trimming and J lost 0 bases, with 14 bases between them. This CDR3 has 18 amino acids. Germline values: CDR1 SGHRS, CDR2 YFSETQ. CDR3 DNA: TGCGCCAGCAGCTTGTCGGCAGGGCTGGGCTCCTATAATTCACCCCTCCACTTT. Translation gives CASSLSAGLGSYNSPLHF.

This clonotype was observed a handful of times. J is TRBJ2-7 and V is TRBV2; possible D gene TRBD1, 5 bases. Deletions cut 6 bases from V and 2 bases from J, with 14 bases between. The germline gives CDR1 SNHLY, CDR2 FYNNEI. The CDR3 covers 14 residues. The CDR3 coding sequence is TGTGCCAGCAGGGGGCCAGGGTTAGCCTACGAGCAGTACTTC. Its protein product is CASRGPGLAYEQYF. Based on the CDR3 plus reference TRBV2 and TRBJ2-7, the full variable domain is EPEVTQTPSHQVTQMGQEVILRCVPISNHLYFYWYRQILGQKVEFLVSFYNNEISEKSEIFDDQFSVERPDGSNFTLKIRSTKLEDSAMYFCASRGPGLAYEQYFGPGTRLTVT.

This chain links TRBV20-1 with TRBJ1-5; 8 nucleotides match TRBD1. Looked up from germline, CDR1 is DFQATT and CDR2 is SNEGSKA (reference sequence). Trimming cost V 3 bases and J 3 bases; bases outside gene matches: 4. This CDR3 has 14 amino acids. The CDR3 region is CSASNRGINQPQHF. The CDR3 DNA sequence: TGCAGTGCTAGTAACAGGGGGATCAATCAGCCCCAGCATTTT.

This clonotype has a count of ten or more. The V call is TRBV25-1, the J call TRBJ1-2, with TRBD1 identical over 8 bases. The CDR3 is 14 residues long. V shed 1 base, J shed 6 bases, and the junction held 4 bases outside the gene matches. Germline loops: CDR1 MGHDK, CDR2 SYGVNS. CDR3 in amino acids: CASSEWTGTNGYTF. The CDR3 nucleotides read TGTGCCAGCAGTGAATGGACAGGGACGAATGGCTACACCTTC.

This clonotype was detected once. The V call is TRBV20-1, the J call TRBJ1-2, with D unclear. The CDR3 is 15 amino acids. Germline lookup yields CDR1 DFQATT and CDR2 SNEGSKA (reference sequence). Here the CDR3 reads CSTRGTDPANYGYTF. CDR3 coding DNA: TGCAGCACTAGAGGAACAGATCCTGCTAACTATGGCTACACCTTC.

In DNA form, the CDR3 reads TGTGCCATCACCAAAACTAGCGGGGGGGCCTTCAATGAGCAGTTCTTC. Protein: CAITKTSGGAFNEQFF. This sequence joins TRBV10-3 and TRBJ2-1; TRBD2 aligns across 13 bases. The CDR3 sequence is 16 residues long. The germline V gene has CDR1 ENHRY and CDR2 SYGVKD. V shed 7 bases, J shed 6 bases, and the junction held 9 bases outside the gene matches.

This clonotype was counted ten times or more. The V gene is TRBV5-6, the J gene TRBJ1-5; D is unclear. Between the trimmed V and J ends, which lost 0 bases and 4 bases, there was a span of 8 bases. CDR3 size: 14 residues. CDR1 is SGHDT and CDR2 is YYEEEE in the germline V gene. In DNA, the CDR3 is TGTGCCAGCAGCTTGGGGCATCCAAATCAGCCCCAGCATTTT. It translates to CASSLGHPNQPQHF. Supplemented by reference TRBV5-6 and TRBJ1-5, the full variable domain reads DAGVTQSPTHLIKTRGQQVTLRCSPKSGHDTVSWYQQALGQGPQFIFQYYEEEERQRGNFPDRFSGHQFPNYSSELNVNALLLGDSALYLCASSLGHPNQPQHFGDGTRLSIL.

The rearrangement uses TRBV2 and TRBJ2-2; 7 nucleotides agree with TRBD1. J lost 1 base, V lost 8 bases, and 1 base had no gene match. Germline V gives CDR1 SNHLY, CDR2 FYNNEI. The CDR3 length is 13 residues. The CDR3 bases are TGTGCCAGCGACAGGGTGAACACCGGGGAGCTGTTTTTT. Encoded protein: CASDRVNTGELFF.

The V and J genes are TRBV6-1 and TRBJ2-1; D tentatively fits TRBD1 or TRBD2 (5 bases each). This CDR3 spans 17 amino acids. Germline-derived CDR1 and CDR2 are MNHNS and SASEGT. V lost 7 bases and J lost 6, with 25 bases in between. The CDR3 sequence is CASKSTDRGPLLNEQFF. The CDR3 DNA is TGTGCCAGCAAGTCCACCGACCGGGGCCCCCTCCTCAATGAGCAGTTCTTC.

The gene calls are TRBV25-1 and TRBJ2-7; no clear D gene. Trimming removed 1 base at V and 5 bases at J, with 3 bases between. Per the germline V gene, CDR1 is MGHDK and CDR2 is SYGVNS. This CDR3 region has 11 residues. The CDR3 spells CASSELNEQYF. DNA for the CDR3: TGTGCCAGCAGTGAATTAAACGAGCAGTACTTC.

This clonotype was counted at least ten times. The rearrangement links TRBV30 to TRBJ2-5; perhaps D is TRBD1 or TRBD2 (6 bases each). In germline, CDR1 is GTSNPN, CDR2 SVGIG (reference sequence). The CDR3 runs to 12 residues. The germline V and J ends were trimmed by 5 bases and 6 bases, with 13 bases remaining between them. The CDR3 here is CAWVGGRQTQYF. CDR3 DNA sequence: TGTGCCTGGGTAGGGGGGCGGCAGACCCAGTACTTC.